One and the same sample provided the 10 T cell receptor beta chains below, sequenced in a study of shared clonotypes between healthy human individuals. Repertoires were generated with immunoSEQ multiplex PCR, while TCRdb's copy carries only in-frame clones and drops some. Of roughly 1,500,000 clones in the sample, under 99% are singletons; the top ten hold roughly 0.4%. Material: naive CD4+ T cells sorted from blood. Described subset: CD45RA+ positively selected. The receptors stem from a young man in good health.

This clone was seen only once. This chain uses TRBV11-2 with TRBJ2-7; 9 bases are a match to TRBD2. V was clipped by 2 bases and J by 2 bases; unmatched bases: 10. Germline CDR1 reads SGHAT; CDR2 reads FQNNGV. The CDR3 consists of 17 residues. This CDR3 is CASSLRSVAGETYEQYF. The CDR3 DNA reads as TGTGCCAGCAGCTTAAGGTCGGTAGCGGGAGAGACCTACGAGCAGTACTTC.

The rearrangement links TRBV19 to TRBJ1-1; 7 positions match TRBD1. The CDR3 spans 14 residues. The germline V gene encodes CDR1 LNHDA and CDR2 SQIVND (reference sequence). Trimming took 0 bases from V and 11 from J; bases not matched to a gene: 9. CDR3 coding DNA: TGTGCCAGTAGTATAGATCATACAGGGGCGGCGGCTTTCTTT. Residues: CASSIDHTGAAAFF.

The chain carries TRBV11-2 and TRBJ1-1; D might be TRBD1 (5 bases). The germline V gene has CDR1 SGHAT and CDR2 FQNNGV. Deletions cut 2 bases from V and 6 bases from J, with 10 bases between. This CDR3 has 13 residues. The CDR3 DNA follows: TGTGCCAGCAGCTTAATGGGGCCCGCTGAAGCTTTCTTT. As protein: CASSLMGPAEAFF.

This chain connects TRBV7-9 to TRBJ2-1; a possible D gene is TRBD2 (6 bases). Trimming left V 2 bases short and J 5 bases short, with 13 bases between. The length of the CDR3 is 15 residues. Germline values: CDR1 SEHNR, CDR2 FQNEAQ (reference sequence). CDR3 sequence: CASSLRASVNNEQFF. The DNA of the CDR3 is TGTGCCAGCAGCTTAAGGGCTAGCGTAAACAATGAGCAGTTCTTC.

The chain employs TRBV19 and TRBJ1-4; no firm D call. The CDR3 length is 16 residues. CDR1 is LNHDA and CDR2 is SQIVND in the germline V gene (reference sequence). Trimming shortened V by 3 bases and J by 7 bases, and 18 bases separated the two germline ends. The CDR3 sequence: CASSMRLRVEAEKLFF. The DNA of the CDR3 is TGTGCCAGTAGTATGCGCTTAAGGGTTGAGGCTGAAAAACTGTTTTTT.

CDR3 sequence: CSGTAGASDNEQFF. CDR3 DNA sequence: TGCAGCGGTACAGCGGGAGCGTCTGACAATGAGCAGTTCTTC. The V and J genes are TRBV29-1 and TRBJ2-1, with 8 positions matching TRBD2. Looked up from germline, CDR1 is SQVTM and CDR2 is ANQGSEA. V dropped 7 bases and J dropped 5; count of bases not matched to a gene: 10. The CDR3 sequence is 14 residues long.

In DNA, the CDR3 is TGTGCCAGCAGCGTAGCGGGCCACGGCACAGATACGCAGTATTTT. Translated, it gives CASSVAGHGTDTQYF. The chain combines TRBV9 with TRBJ2-3; no reliable D call. CDR1 and CDR2 (germline): SGDLS, YYNGEE. CDR3 length: 15 residues. The V gene lost 0 bases and the J gene lost 1 base, with 9 bases spanning the gap.

The chain links TRBV2 to TRBJ2-4, with D tentatively TRBD1 (5 bases). Deletions cut 2 bases from V and 8 bases from J, with 13 bases between. This CDR3 spans 14 amino acids. The germline gives CDR1 SNHLY, CDR2 FYNNEI. The CDR3 bases are TGTGCCAGCAGTGAACGGCCAGGGTCTGACATTCAGTACTTC. Encoded protein: CASSERPGSDIQYF.

The chain recombines TRBV28 with TRBJ2-7; D is unresolved. The V gene's germline CDR1 is MDHEN and CDR2 SYDVKM. V lost 5 bases to trimming and J lost 6 bases, with 17 bases between them. The CDR3 loop spans 14 amino acids. Here the CDR3 reads CASSTPGRGPEQYF. The CDR3, as DNA: TGTGCCAGCAGTACCCCTGGCCGCGGTCCCGAGCAGTACTTC.

The chain couples TRBV7-2 to TRBJ1-4; no reliable D call. CDR1 is SGHTA, CDR2 FQGNSA, per germline. Trimming took off 6 bases at V and 8 bases at J, with 10 bases between the two ends. The CDR3 consists of 12 residues. In nucleotides, the CDR3 is TGTGCCAGCAGTCGTCTTGGAGAAAAACTGTTTTTT. Amino acids: CASSRLGEKLFF.